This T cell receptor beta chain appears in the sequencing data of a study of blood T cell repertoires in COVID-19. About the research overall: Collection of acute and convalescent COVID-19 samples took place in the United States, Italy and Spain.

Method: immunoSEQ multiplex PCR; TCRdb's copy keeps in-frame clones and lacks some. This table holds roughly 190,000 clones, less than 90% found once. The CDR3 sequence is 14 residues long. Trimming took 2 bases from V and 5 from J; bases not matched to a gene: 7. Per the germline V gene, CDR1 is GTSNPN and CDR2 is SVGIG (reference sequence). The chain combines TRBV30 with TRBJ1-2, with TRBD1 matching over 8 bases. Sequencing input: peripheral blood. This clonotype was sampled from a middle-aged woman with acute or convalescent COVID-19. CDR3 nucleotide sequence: TGTGCCTGGAGTAGCACAGGGGGACGGTATGGCTACACCTTC. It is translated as CAWSSTGGRYGYTF.